This T cell receptor beta chain was captured in a study of T cell responses to AZD1222 COVID-19 vaccine. The study's findings and limits: With two AZD1222 doses given, Spike-specific TCR breadth and depth both rose. Seropositive AZD1222 recipients at baseline numbered only five to seven. Donor demographics were predominantly white British with a female majority; clonal diversity may be underestimated. The CD4 TCRs associated with vaccination extended across spike and predominated at 160-218 and 743-854.

This clone was observed a few times. Its matching antigen is unknown. Here immunoSEQ multiplex PCR was the method, and the copy in TCRdb shows in-frame clones only, minus some. The data show under 200,000 clones, approximately 95% seen once. Germline V gene sequence: CDR1 MRHNA, CDR2 SNTAGT. This CDR3 is built from 16 residues. Trimming left V 0 bases short and J 0 bases short, with 9 bases between. This receptor was obtained from an adult in good health. This material consisted of peripheral blood, taken on day 0 of AZD1222 vaccination. The chain is built from TRBV6-4 and TRBJ2-1; D uncertain. Here the CDR3 reads CASSDSRKSSYNEQFF. DNA of the CDR3: TGTGCCAGCAGTGACTCCCGAAAAAGCTCCTACAATGAGCAGTTCTTC.